The rows below give T cell receptor beta chains drawn from one sample of a study of OX40 agonist ivuxolimab in advanced cancers. Some clones are missing from TCRdb's copy, which holds only in-frame ones; the method was immunoSEQ multiplex PCR. The data contain roughly 41,000 clones, over 75% of them singletons. This specimen was CD4+ or CD8+ T cells sorted from blood, taken in a trial of the OX40 agonist ivuxolimab. These receptors came from an adult with an advanced solid tumor such as melanoma, head and neck, liver or kidney cancer. CDR3s include the opening cysteine and the closing phenylalanine or tryptophan. A D gene is named only where the DNA matches it firmly. Clone size is shown for a subset of rows, as once, few, many or a class of expanded clone.

>NA|TRBJ2-1|TRBD2|TRBV29-1
TGCAGCGTTGAAGATGGCAGGACTAGCGAGTACAATGAGCAGTTCTTC
CSVEDGRTSEYNEQFF
>NA|TRBJ2-3|NA|TRBV6-1
TGTGCCAGCAGTGAATCAGCGTTGATTAGCACAGATACGCAGTATTTT
CASSESALISTDTQYF
>NA|TRBJ2-2|NA|TRBV13
TGTGCCAGCAGCTTAGGACGTCCCGGGGAGCTGTTTTTT
CASSLGRPGELFF
>NA|TRBJ2-2|NA|TRBV19
TGTGCCAGTAGCCCTACGTGGGGTGGCGGGGAGCTGTTTTTT
CASSPTWGGGELFF
>NA|TRBJ2-6|TRBD1|TRBV11-3
TGTGCCAGCAGCTTGGGGGACAGGGGAGGTAGCGGGGCCAACGTCCTGACTTTC
CASSLGDRGGSGANVLTF
>NA|TRBJ2-1|NA|TRBV19
TGTGCCAGTACCACCAGGGGCTACAATGAGCAGTTCTTC
CASTTRGYNEQFF
>NA|TRBJ2-7|NA|TRBV27
TGTGCCAGCAGTTTGCTTCTCGGGTACGAGCAGTACTTC
CASSLLLGYEQYF
>NA|TRBJ2-3|TRBD2|TRBV28
TGTGCCAGCAGTCCTATCCCCCCTACGTGGATAGCGGGAGCAGCGACAGATACGCAGTATTTT
CASSPIPPTWIAGAATDTQYF
>NA|TRBJ2-1|NA|TRBV20-1
TGCAGTGCTAGAGAGGCAACCTACCAGTTCTTC
CSAREATYQFF
>NA|TRBJ1-1|TRBD1|TRBV27
TGTGCCAGCAGTAGGACAGGGCCGAACACTGAAGCTTTCTTT
CASSRTGPNTEAFF
>NA|TRBJ2-7|TRBD2|TRBV29-1
TGCAGCGACGAGACTAGCGGGAGGGCCTACGAGCAGTACTTC
CSDETSGRAYEQYF
>NA|TRBJ2-7|NA|TRBV7-3
TGTGCCAGCAGCTTTTATCCCTCGGGTGAGCAGTACTTC
CASSFYPSGEQYF
>NA|TRBJ2-7|TRBD2|TRBV27
TGTGCCAGCAGGACTAGCGGGAGCCTTGGCGACGAGCAGTACTTC
CASRTSGSLGDEQYF
>NA|TRBJ2-7|NA|TRBV6-6
TGTGCCAGCAGCCCCGGGGGATACGAGCAGTACTTC
CASSPGGYEQYF
>NA|TRBJ2-1|TRBD2|TRBV29-1
TGCAGCGTTGAGGGTCTAGCGGACTCCTACAATGAGCAGTTCTTC
CSVEGLADSYNEQFF
>NA|TRBJ1-1|NA|TRBV4-1
TGCGCCAGCAGTACAGGGTATACTGAAGCTTTCTTT
CASSTGYTEAFF
>NA|TRBJ1-4|NA|TRBV7-6
TGTGCCAGCAGCTTAGAACCGCCTAATGAAAAACTGTTTTTT
CASSLEPPNEKLFF
>NA|TRBJ2-7|NA|TRBV20-1
TGCAGTGCCCTAATAGCTTTCGAGCAGTACTTC
CSALIAFEQYF
>NA|TRBJ1-2|NA|TRBV19
TGTGCCAGTAGTCCGACAGTTACTCATGGCTACACCTTC
CASSPTVTHGYTF
>once|TRBJ2-1|NA|TRBV5-6
TGTGCCAGCAGCTTTAGTAGCGCTGCCTACAATGAGCAGTTCTTC
CASSFSSAAYNEQFF
>NA|TRBJ1-3|NA|TRBV5-6
TGTGCCAGCAGCTTAGGGTTCGGTGGAAACACCATATATTTT
CASSLGFGGNTIYF
>NA|TRBJ1-1|NA|TRBV28
TGTGCCAGCAGTTTATCTCTGGGGGCCGGGCCAAACACTGAAGCTTTCTTT
CASSLSLGAGPNTEAFF